In this sample, the clone carrying this TCR beta chain turned up many times. The antigen remains undetermined. This record comes from a study of T-cell memory formation after mild COVID-19. MiXCR was run by TCRdb on the 5' RACE reads, yielding one entry per CDR3 protein. The sample consists of 30,000 to 45,000 distinct CDR3 sequences, about an eighth of them appearing once. Study-wide results and limits: CD8+ contracting clones occupied EMRA, while CD4+ ones occupied mainly CM and EM.

Trimming at V came to 2 bases and at J to 7 bases, leaving 4 bases not matched to a gene. CDR1 and CDR2 (germline): SGHNT, YYREEE (reference sequence). This CDR3 spans 14 amino acids. Sequencing used PBMCs or a T cell subset sorted from them (not recorded which). The source is a man aged 18 to 35 who had mild COVID-19 (a few samples of this study predate the infection). Cell type and time point are not known. The rearrangement links TRBV5-4 to TRBJ2-2; TRBD2 aligns across 8 bases. CDR3 nucleotide sequence: TGTGCCAGCAGCTTAGCGGGGGAAATCGGGGAGCTGTTTTTT. Translation: CASSLAGEIGELFF.